The next 29 T cell receptor beta chains were all read from a single sample in a study of quantifying T cell responses using KT2 cells. As for the study in general: TCR alpha and beta constant-region primers primed reverse transcription of RNA.

A single-stranded UMI oligo with SP2 sequence was ligated to cDNA 3' ends. First-round PCR used around 4 cycles and beta primers RC1.1 and RC1.2 covering TRBC1 and TRBC2. TCRdb itself ran the UMI-ligation and nested PCR reads through MiXCR, one entry per CDR3 protein. The sample has approximately 41,000 distinct CDR3 sequences, approximately 15% seen once. The material sequenced was PBMCs spiked with cells of the T cell clone KT2. The source of these receptors is a human donor.

This chain uses TRBV2 with TRBJ2-7, with 7 bases matching TRBD1. In germline, CDR1 is SNHLY, CDR2 FYNNEI. With V trimmed by 6 bases and J by 5 bases, 10 bases remained unmatched. This CDR3 contains 14 residues. CDR3 sequence (DNA): TGTGCCAGCAGGACGACAGGGTTTCTCAACGAGCAGTACTTC. Protein product: CASRTTGFLNEQYF.

The chain carries TRBV20-1 and TRBJ2-5; 8 bases line up with TRBD2. The germline gives CDR1 DFQATT, CDR2 SNEGSKA (reference sequence). CDR3 length: 11 amino acids. The CDR3: CRAGGGETQYF. DNA for the CDR3: TGCAGGGCGGGGGGCGGTGAGACCCAGTACTTC.

This clonotype occurred a few times. This chain joins TRBV5-5 and TRBJ2-5; no clear D. The CDR3 sequence is 12 residues long. V was shortened by 3 bases and J by 4 bases, with 7 bases between the two germline ends. Germline assignment: CDR1 SGHKS and CDR2 YYEKEE (reference sequence). The CDR3 sequence: CASSSIGETQYF. CDR3 coding DNA: TGTGCCAGCAGCTCAATAGGAGAGACCCAGTACTTC.

A few counts support this clonotype. This chain joins TRBV9 and TRBJ1-4, with D uncertain. Per the germline V gene, CDR1 is SGDLS and CDR2 is YYNGEE. The CDR3 is 14 amino acids. V shed 0 bases and J shed 14 bases, with 17 bases lying between them. The CDR3 nucleotides read TGTGCCAGCAGCGTAGCTTGGCAGCCAATCAAGCTGTTTTTT. This gives the protein CASSVAWQPIKLFF.

This clonotype was found many times. At one boundary the junction diverges from the germline segment, which might be a read error. The rearrangement joins TRBV24-1 to TRBJ2-4; 9 bases are a match to TRBD1. Germline CDR1 and CDR2: KGHDR and SFDVKD. This CDR3 spans 13 amino acids. The CDR3: CATGETGGRIQYF. The CDR3 DNA follows: TGTGCCACCGGTGAGACAGGGGGGCGCATTCAGTACTTC.

The J gene is TRBJ1-6, the V gene TRBV9; perhaps TRBD1 as D (5 bases). The V gene lost 7 bases and the J gene lost 3 bases, with 11 bases spanning the gap. The germline V gene encodes CDR1 SGDLS and CDR2 YYNGEE. The CDR3 is made up of 14 amino acids. CDR3 nucleotides: TGTGCCAGCTCCCGGGGGGGCTATAATTCACCCCTCCACTTT. This encodes CASSRGGYNSPLHF.

The genes are TRBV13 and TRBJ2-1; D might be TRBD1 (6 bases). The CDR3 is 15 amino acids. Between the trimmed V and J ends, which lost 5 bases and 5 bases, there was a span of 16 bases. Looked up from germline, CDR1 is PRHDT and CDR2 is FYEKMQ (reference sequence). This chain's CDR3 is CASSPSTDRNNEQFF. The CDR3, as DNA: TGTGCCAGCAGCCCTTCCACGGACAGAAACAATGAGCAGTTCTTC.

At least ten counts were recorded for this clonotype. The V call is TRBV5-5, the J call TRBJ2-5; TRBD1 might be the D (6 bases). The CDR3 loop spans 16 amino acids. Germline V gives CDR1 SGHKS, CDR2 YYEKEE (reference sequence). Trimming cost V 0 bases and J 1 base, with 13 bases left between them. The CDR3 here is CASSLGPGTIQETQYF. The DNA for the CDR3 is TGTGCCAGCAGCTTGGGGCCCGGGACAATCCAAGAGACCCAGTACTTC.

This clonotype was detected many times. The chain recombines TRBV4-1 with TRBJ2-1; TRBD2 is a possible D gene (6 bases). The V end was cut by 4 bases, the J end by 3 bases, with 16 bases between. Germline V gene sequence: CDR1 MGHRA, CDR2 YSYEKL. The CDR3 runs to 16 residues. The CDR3 loop is CASSPSPGLNYNEQFF. The CDR3 region has the DNA TGCGCCAGCAGCCCGAGCCCCGGACTAAACTACAATGAGCAGTTCTTC.

This clonotype was counted between two and nine times. The CDR3 region is CASRRTGMGAEQYF. The CDR3 region has the DNA TGTGCCAGCAGAAGGACAGGGATGGGTGCAGAGCAGTACTTC. The rearrangement uses TRBV12-3 or TRBV12-4 and TRBJ2-7; 8 bases line up with TRBD1. This CDR3 comprises 14 residues. Trimming removed 6 bases from V and 7 bases from J; junction bases left unmatched: 11.

This clonotype was found a few times. This rearrangement joins TRBV20-1 to TRBJ1-1; no firm D call. Trimming took off 2 bases at V and 3 bases at J, with 13 bases between the two ends. The CDR3 extends over 14 amino acids. CDR1 is DFQATT and CDR2 is SNEGSKA in the germline V gene (reference sequence). CDR3 DNA: TGCAGTGCTAGACTACCAACAAGCGACACTGAAGCTTTCTTT. This gives the protein CSARLPTSDTEAFF.

In this sample, this clonotype turned up a few times. This chain connects TRBV24-1 to TRBJ1-1, with 7 bases aligning to TRBD1. This CDR3 has 17 residues. Germline-derived CDR1 and CDR2 are KGHDR and SFDVKD. The trim removed 1 base at V and 0 bases at J, leaving 7 bases unmatched. This chain's CDR3 is CATSDFLTGTMNTEAFF. The DNA of the CDR3 is TGTGCCACCAGTGATTTCTTGACAGGGACCATGAACACTGAAGCTTTCTTT.

A few counts support this clonotype. The J gene is TRBJ2-5, the V gene TRBV5-1, with D tentatively TRBD1 (6 bases). V was trimmed by 4 bases and J by 5 bases, leaving 15 bases between them. CDR1 SGHRS and CDR2 YFSETQ come from the germline V gene. This CDR3 comprises 14 residues. CDR3 nucleotides: TGCGCCAGCAGCCACGGACAGTCACAGGAGACCCAGTACTTC. Its protein product is CASSHGQSQETQYF.

This clonotype appeared a few times. The CDR3 coding sequence is TGCGCCAGCAGCCTTAGGGGGGCTCAGCCCCAGCATTTT. Its protein product is CASSLRGAQPQHF. The J gene is TRBJ1-5, the V gene TRBV5-1; D perhaps matches TRBD1 (6 bases). The CDR3 consists of 13 residues. V dropped 4 bases and J dropped 6 bases, with 11 bases sitting between them. The germline CDR1 and CDR2 sequences are SGHRS and YFSETQ.

The gene calls are TRBV7-2 and TRBJ2-7, with D unclear. The CDR3 loop spans 15 amino acids. CDR1 SGHTA and CDR2 FQGNSA come from the germline V gene. V shed 2 bases and J shed 6 bases, with 17 bases lying between them. CDR3 amino acids: CASSLFGEERGEQYF. CDR3 DNA: TGTGCCAGCAGCTTATTTGGGGAAGAAAGAGGCGAGCAGTACTTC.

This clonotype was counted between two and nine times. DNA for the CDR3: TGTGCCAGCATGAGAGGAGAGAAAAACATTCAGTACTTC. This encodes CASMRGEKNIQYF. The chain is built from TRBV2 and TRBJ2-4; D is ambiguous. The CDR3 extends over 13 amino acids. V gave up 7 bases and J gave up 4 bases, with 11 bases separating them. Germline values: CDR1 SNHLY, CDR2 FYNNEI. Looking up the rest from reference TRBV2 and TRBJ2-4 gives the full variable domain: EPEVTQTPSHQVTQMGQEVILRCVPISNHLYFYWYRQILGQKVEFLVSFYNNEISEKSEIFDDQFSVERPDGSNFTLKIRSTKLEDSAMYFCASMRGEKNIQYFGAGTRLSVL.

This chain links TRBV7-2 with TRBJ2-3, with D possibly TRBD1 on 6 matching bases. The V gene lost 4 bases and the J gene lost 2 bases, with 13 bases spanning the gap. The CDR3 has 15 residues. CDR1 is SGHTA, CDR2 FQGNSA, per germline. CDR3 region: CASSSWGPFTDTQYF. CDR3 coding DNA: TGTGCCAGCAGCTCCTGGGGGCCTTTCACAGATACGCAGTATTTT. Full variable domain (rest looked up from reference TRBV7-2 and TRBJ2-3): GAGVSQSPSNKVTEKGKDVELRCDPISGHTALYWYRQSLGQGLEFLIYFQGNSAPDKSGLPSDRFSAERTGGSVSTLTIQRTQQEDSAVYLCASSSWGPFTDTQYFGPGTRLTVL.

CDR3 region: CASSLAGQGQKLFF. The CDR3, as DNA: TGTGCCAGCAGCTTAGCGGGACAGGGGCAAAAACTGTTTTTT. The chain joins TRBV7-8 to TRBJ1-4; TRBD1 agrees at 10 bases. Germline V gene lookup returns CDR1 SGHVS and CDR2 FQNEAQ. The J segment lost 9 bases and the V segment lost 0 bases, leaving 1 base of the junction unmatched. The CDR3 covers 14 residues. The full variable domain, with the rest looked up from reference TRBV7-8 and TRBJ1-4, is GAGVSQSPRYKVAKRGQDVALRCDPISGHVSLFWYQQALGQGPEFLTYFQNEAQLDKSGLPSDRFFAERPEGSVSTLKIQRTQQEDSAVYLCASSLAGQGQKLFFGSGTQLSVL.

This clonotype was picked up many times. The genes are TRBV11-3 and TRBJ2-1; the match to TRBD2 covers 7 bases. The ends lost 3 bases at V and 1 base at J; junction bases unmatched: 6. From germline, CDR1 is SGHNT and CDR2 YENEEA. CDR3 length: 16 residues. DNA of the CDR3: TGTGCCAGCAGCTTCTCTAGCGGAGGATCCTACAATGAGCAGTTCTTC. It codes for CASSFSSGGSYNEQFF.

This chain uses TRBV25-1 with TRBJ2-1; 10 nucleotides align to TRBD2. Germline V gene lookup returns CDR1 MGHDK and CDR2 SYGVNS. This CDR3 has 16 amino acids. J lost 0 bases, V lost 4 bases, and 3 bases had no gene match. The CDR3 region has the DNA TGTGCCAGCAGTGTCCCTAGCGGGGGCTCCTACAATGAGCAGTTCTTC. Its protein product is CASSVPSGGSYNEQFF.

This clonotype is judged medium-sized. The chain employs TRBV2 and TRBJ2-2, with 10 bases that match TRBD1. J gave up 6 bases and V 4 bases, and 2 bases lay outside the gene matches. The CDR3 contains 14 residues. Germline V gene lookup returns CDR1 SNHLY and CDR2 FYNNEI. CDR3 in amino acids: CASSGGQGAGELFF. Written as DNA, the CDR3 is TGTGCCAGCAGTGGCGGACAGGGGGCCGGGGAGCTGTTTTTT.

The rearrangement links TRBV4-1 to TRBJ1-6; D is perhaps TRBD1 (6 bases). Trimming left V 3 bases short and J 4 bases short, with 10 bases between. This CDR3 region has 15 residues. CDR1 and CDR2 (germline): MGHRA, YSYEKL. The CDR3 loop is CASSQAQGYNSPLHF. CDR3 nucleotide sequence: TGCGCCAGCAGCCAGGCACAGGGATATAATTCACCCCTCCACTTT.

This clonotype has a handful of counts. The V call is TRBV12-3 or TRBV12-4, the J call TRBJ2-1; 13 bases fit TRBD2. This CDR3 is built from 20 residues. The V segment lost 4 bases and the J segment 1 base; nucleotides outside the gene matches: 13. DNA of the CDR3: TGTGCCAGCAGTTGGCGGACTAGCGGGAGATCAGTGGGTTCCTACAATGAGCAGTTCTTC. Amino acids: CASSWRTSGRSVGSYNEQFF.

The rearrangement uses TRBV6-2 or TRBV6-3 and TRBJ2-6; D ambiguous. This CDR3 spans 16 amino acids. The germline gives CDR1 MNHEY, CDR2 SVGEGT. Trimming took 2 bases from V and 4 from J, leaving 12 bases between them. CDR3 in DNA: TGTGCCAGCAGTTACGGTTTGAGGTCAGGGGCCAACGTCCTGACTTTC. Translating it yields CASSYGLRSGANVLTF.

This clonotype was detected many times. V gene TRBV7-8 combines with J gene TRBJ2-1; the D gene is possibly TRBD2 (5 bases). This CDR3 has 16 residues. Germline CDR1 is SGHVS and CDR2 is FQNEAQ. V was trimmed by 5 bases and J by 0 bases, leaving 14 bases between them. In DNA, the CDR3 is TGTGCCAGCAGCCCATTGAGGGCGAGCTCCTACAATGAGCAGTTCTTC. Its protein is CASSPLRASSYNEQFF.

This clonotype was seen a few times. This sequence joins TRBV11-2 and TRBJ2-1, with D maybe TRBD2 (5 bases). The CDR3 length is 14 residues. V lost 3 bases and J 3 bases, leaving 9 bases between the germline ends. Germline CDR1 and CDR2: SGHAT and FQNNGV. CDR3: CASSFGSDYNEQFF. DNA of the CDR3: TGTGCCAGCAGCTTTGGTAGCGACTACAATGAGCAGTTCTTC.

This clonotype was seen only a few times. The CDR3 DNA follows: TGTGCCAGCAGCCAAACTGGAAACACCATATATTTT. Amino acid sequence: CASSQTGNTIYF. The chain couples TRBV12-3 or TRBV12-4 to TRBJ1-3; D is undetermined. The CDR3 spans 12 residues. Trimming took off 6 bases at V and 2 bases at J, with 5 bases between the two ends.

The chain has TRBV28 and TRBJ2-7; 7 bases agree with TRBD1. This CDR3 spans 13 amino acids. The trim removed 5 bases at V and 5 bases at J, leaving 6 bases unmatched. Germline assignment: CDR1 MDHEN and CDR2 SYDVKM. CDR3 loop: CASSATGVHEQYF. For the CDR3, the DNA is TGTGCCAGCAGTGCTACAGGGGTTCACGAGCAGTACTTC.

The V call is TRBV20-1, the J call TRBJ1-1; TRBD1 might be the D (5 bases). This CDR3 spans 15 amino acids. Trimming cost V 3 bases and J 4 bases, with 18 bases left between them. Germline V gives CDR1 DFQATT, CDR2 SNEGSKA (reference sequence). The CDR3 loop reads CSARYRGSGSTEAFF. DNA for the CDR3: TGCAGTGCTAGGTATAGGGGAAGCGGTAGCACTGAAGCTTTCTTT.